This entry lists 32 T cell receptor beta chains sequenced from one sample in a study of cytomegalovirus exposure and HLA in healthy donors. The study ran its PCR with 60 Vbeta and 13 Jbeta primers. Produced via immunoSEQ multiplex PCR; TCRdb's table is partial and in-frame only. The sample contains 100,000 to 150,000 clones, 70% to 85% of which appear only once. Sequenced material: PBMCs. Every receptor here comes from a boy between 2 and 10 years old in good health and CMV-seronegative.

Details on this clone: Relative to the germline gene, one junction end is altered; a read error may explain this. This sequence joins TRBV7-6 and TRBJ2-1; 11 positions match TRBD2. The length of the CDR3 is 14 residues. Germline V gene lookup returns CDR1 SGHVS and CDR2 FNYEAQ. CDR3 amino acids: CASSLAGGGDEQFF. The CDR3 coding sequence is TGTGCCAGCAGCCTAGCGGGGGGAGGGGATGAGCAGTTCTTC.

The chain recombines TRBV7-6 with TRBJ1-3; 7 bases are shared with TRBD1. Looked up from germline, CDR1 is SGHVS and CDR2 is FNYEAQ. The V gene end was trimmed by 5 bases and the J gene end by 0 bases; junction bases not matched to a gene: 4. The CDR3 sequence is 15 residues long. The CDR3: CASSEGTASGNTIYF. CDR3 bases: TGTGCCAGCAGCGAAGGGACAGCCTCTGGAAACACCATATATTTT.

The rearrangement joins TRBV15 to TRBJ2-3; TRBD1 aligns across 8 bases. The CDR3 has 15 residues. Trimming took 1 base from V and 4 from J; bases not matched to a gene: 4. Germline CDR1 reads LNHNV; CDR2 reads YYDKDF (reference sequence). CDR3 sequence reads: CATSRVQGVADTQYF. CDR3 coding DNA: TGTGCCACCAGCAGAGTACAGGGGGTCGCAGATACGCAGTATTTT.

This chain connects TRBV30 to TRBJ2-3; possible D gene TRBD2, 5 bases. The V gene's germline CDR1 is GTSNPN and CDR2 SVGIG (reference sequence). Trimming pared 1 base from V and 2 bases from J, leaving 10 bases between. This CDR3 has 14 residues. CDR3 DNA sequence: TGTGCCTGGAGTGGAGGGTTCCCCACAGATACGCAGTATTTT. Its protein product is CAWSGGFPTDTQYF.

The CDR3 region is CASSEATGRNTEAFF. The CDR3 bases are TGTGCCAGCAGTGAGGCGACAGGGCGGAACACTGAAGCTTTCTTT. This chain connects TRBV6-1 to TRBJ1-1; 7 positions agree with TRBD1. This CDR3 is 15 amino acids long. Germline V CDR1 and CDR2: MNHNS, SASEGT. The V and J ends lost 3 bases and 1 base, in that order; junction bases with no gene match: 5.

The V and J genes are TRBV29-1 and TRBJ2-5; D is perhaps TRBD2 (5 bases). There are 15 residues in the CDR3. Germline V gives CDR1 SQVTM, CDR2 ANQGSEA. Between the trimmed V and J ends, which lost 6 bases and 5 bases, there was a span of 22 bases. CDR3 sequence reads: CSVEDGYSLRETQYF. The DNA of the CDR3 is TGCAGCGTGGAGGACGGATACTCTCTGAGGGAGACCCAGTACTTC.

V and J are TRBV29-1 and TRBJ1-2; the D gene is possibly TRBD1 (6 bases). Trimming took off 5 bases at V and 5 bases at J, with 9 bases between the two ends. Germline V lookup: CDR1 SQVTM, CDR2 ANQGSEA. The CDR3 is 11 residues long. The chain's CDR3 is CSVWTVYGYTF. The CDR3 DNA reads TGCAGCGTTTGGACAGTTTATGGCTACACCTTC.

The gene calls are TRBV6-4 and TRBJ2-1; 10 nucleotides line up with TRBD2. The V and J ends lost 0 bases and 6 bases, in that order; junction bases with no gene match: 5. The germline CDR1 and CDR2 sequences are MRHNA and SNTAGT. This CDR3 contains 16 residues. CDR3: CASSDSASGSTNEQFF. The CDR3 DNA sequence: TGTGCCAGCAGTGACTCCGCTAGCGGGAGCACCAATGAGCAGTTCTTC.

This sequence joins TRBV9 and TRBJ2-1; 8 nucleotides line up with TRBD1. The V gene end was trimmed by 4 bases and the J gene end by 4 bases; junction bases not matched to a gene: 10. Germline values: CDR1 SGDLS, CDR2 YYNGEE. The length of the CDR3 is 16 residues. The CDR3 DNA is TGTGCCAGCAGCTCTTCAGGGACAGGCTATTACAATGAGCAGTTCTTC. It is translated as CASSSSGTGYYNEQFF.

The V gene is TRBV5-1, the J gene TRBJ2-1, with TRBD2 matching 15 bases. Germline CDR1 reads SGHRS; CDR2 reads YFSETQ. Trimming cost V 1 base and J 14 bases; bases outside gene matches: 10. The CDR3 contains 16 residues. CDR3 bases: TGCGCCAGCAGCTTGTCGCGGACTAGCGGGAGGGATAGAGAGTTCTTC. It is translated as CASSLSRTSGRDREFF.

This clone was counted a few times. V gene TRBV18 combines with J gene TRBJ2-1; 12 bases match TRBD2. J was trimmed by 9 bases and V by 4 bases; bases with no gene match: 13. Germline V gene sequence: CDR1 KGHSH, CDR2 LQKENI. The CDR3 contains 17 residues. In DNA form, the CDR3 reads TGTGCCAGCTCACTGAATGGTCCTAGCGGGAGGGCCAGTGAGCAGTTCTTC. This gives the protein CASSLNGPSGRASEQFF.

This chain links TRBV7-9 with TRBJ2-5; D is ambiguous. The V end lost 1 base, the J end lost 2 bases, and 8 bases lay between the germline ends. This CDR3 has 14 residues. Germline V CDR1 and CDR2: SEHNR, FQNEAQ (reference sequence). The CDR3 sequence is CASSLDNLQETQYF. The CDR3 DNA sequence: TGTGCCAGCAGCTTAGATAACCTACAAGAGACCCAGTACTTC.

Written as DNA, the CDR3 is TGTGCCAGCAGTGACCCAAATAGACGGGTTCAAGAGACCCAGTACTTC. Translation: CASSDPNRRVQETQYF. This sequence joins TRBV2 and TRBJ2-5; D gene ambiguous. This CDR3 spans 16 amino acids. V lost 3 bases and J 2 bases, leaving 16 bases between the germline ends. Per the germline V gene, CDR1 is SNHLY and CDR2 is FYNNEI.

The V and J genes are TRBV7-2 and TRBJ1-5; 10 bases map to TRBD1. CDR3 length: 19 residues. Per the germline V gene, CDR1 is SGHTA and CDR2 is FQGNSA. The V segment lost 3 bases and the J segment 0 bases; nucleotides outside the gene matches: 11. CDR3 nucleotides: TGTGCCAGCAGCTTTCTTTCCGGGACAGGGGCGAATAGCAATCAGCCCCAGCATTTT. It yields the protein CASSFLSGTGANSNQPQHF.

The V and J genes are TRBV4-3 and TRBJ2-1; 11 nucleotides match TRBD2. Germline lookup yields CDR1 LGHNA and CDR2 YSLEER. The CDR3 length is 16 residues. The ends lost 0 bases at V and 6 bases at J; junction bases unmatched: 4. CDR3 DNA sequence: TGCGCCAGCAGCCAAGAGCCGACTAGCGGGGTCAATGAGCAGTTCTTC. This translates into CASSQEPTSGVNEQFF.

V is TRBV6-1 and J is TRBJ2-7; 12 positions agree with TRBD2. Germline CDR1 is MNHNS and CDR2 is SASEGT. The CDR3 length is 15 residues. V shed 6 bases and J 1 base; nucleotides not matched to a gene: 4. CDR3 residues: CASRLAGGPSYEQYF. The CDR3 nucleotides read TGTGCCAGCAGACTAGCGGGGGGCCCTTCCTACGAGCAGTACTTC.

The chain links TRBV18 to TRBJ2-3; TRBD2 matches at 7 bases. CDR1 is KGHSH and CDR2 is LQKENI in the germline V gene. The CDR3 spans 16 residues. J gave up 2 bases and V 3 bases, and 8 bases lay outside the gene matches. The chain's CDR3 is CASSPSLAANTDTQYF. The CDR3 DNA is TGTGCCAGCTCACCTTCCCTAGCGGCGAACACAGATACGCAGTATTTT.

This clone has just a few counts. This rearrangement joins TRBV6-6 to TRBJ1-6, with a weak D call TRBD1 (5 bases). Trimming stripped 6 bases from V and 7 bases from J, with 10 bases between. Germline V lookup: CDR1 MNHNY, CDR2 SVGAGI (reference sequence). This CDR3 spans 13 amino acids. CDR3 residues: CASRGQPNSPLHF. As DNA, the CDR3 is TGTGCCAGCAGAGGACAACCAAATTCACCCCTCCACTTT.

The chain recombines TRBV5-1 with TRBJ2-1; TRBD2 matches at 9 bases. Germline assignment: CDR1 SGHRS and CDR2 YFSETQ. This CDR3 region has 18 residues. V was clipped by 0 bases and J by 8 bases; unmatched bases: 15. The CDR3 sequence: CASSLAPSIWRGGDEQFF. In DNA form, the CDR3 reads TGCGCCAGCAGCTTGGCCCCCTCTATCTGGCGGGGGGGCGATGAGCAGTTCTTC.

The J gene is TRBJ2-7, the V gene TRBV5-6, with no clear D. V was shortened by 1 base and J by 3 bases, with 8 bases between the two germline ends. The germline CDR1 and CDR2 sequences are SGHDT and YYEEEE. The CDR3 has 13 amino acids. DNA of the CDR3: TGTGCCAGCAGCTTGAACACAATCTACGAGCAGTACTTC. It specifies CASSLNTIYEQYF.

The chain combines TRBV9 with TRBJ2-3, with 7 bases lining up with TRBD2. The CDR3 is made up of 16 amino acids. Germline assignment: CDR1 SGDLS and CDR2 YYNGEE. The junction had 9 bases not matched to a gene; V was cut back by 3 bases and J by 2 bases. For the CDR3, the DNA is TGTGCCAGCAGCGGATTAGGGACTAAAGTCACAGATACGCAGTATTTT. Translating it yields CASSGLGTKVTDTQYF.

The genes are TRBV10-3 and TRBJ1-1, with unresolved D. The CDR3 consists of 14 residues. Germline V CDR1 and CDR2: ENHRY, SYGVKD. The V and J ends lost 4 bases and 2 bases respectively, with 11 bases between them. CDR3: CAISAEGTNTEAFF. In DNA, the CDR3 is TGTGCCATCAGTGCGGAGGGAACCAACACTGAAGCTTTCTTT.

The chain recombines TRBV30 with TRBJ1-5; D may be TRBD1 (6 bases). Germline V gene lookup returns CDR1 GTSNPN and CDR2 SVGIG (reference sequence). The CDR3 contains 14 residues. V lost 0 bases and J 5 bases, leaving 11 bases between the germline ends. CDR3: CAWSVRPGDQPQHF. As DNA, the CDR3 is TGTGCCTGGAGTGTAAGGCCAGGGGATCAGCCCCAGCATTTT. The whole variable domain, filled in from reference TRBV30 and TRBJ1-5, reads SQTIHQWPATLVQPVGSPLSLECTVEGTSNPNLYWYRQAAGRGLQLLFYSVGIGQISSEVPQNLSASRPQDRQFILSSKKLLLSDSGFYLCAWSVRPGDQPQHFGDGTRLSIL.

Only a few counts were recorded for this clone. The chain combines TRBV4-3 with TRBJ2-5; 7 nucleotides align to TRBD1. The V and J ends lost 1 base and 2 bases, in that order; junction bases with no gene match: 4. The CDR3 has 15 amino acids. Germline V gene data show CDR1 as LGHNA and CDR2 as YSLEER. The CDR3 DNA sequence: TGCGCCAGCAGCCAAGCAGACAGGGAACAAGAGACCCAGTACTTC. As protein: CASSQADREQETQYF.

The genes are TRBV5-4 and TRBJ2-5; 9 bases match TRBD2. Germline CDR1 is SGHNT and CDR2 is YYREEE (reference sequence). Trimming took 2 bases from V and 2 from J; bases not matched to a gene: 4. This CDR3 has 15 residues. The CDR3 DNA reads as TGTGCCAGCAGCTTAGCGGGAGGAGGACAAGAGACCCAGTACTTC. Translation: CASSLAGGGQETQYF.

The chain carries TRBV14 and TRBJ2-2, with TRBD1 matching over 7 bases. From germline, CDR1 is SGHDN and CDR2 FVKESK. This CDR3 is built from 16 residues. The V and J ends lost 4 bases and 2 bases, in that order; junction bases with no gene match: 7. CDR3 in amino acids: CASSLNRGSNTGELFF. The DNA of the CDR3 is TGTGCCAGCAGCCTTAACAGGGGCAGTAACACCGGGGAGCTGTTTTTT.

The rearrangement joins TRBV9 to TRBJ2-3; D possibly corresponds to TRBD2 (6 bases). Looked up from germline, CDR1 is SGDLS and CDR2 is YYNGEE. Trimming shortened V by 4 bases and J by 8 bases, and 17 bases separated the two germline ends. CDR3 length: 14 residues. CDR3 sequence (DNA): TGTGCCAGCAGCCCACGCCTGGACGGGGGTACGCAGTATTTT. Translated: CASSPRLDGGTQYF.

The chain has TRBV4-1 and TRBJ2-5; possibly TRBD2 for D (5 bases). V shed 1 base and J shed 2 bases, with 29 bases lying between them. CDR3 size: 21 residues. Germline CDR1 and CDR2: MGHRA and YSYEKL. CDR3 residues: CASSQGRLRAALLGRQETQYF. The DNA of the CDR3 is TGCGCCAGCAGCCAAGGACGGTTGAGGGCAGCTCTACTAGGGCGACAAGAGACCCAGTACTTC.

CDR3 residues: CASSEPTGNNYGYTF. The DNA for the CDR3 is TGTGCCAGCAGTGAACCGACAGGAAATAACTATGGCTACACCTTC. The chain couples TRBV25-1 to TRBJ1-2, with a tentative D call TRBD1 (6 bases). CDR3 size: 15 residues. The V gene lost 2 bases and the J gene lost 1 base, with 11 bases spanning the gap. From germline, CDR1 is MGHDK and CDR2 SYGVNS.

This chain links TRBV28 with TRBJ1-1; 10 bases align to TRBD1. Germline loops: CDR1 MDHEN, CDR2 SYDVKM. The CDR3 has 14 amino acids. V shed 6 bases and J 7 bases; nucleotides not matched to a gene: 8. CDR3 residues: CASRWGTGAGEAFF. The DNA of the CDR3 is TGTGCCAGCAGATGGGGGACAGGGGCGGGTGAAGCTTTCTTT.

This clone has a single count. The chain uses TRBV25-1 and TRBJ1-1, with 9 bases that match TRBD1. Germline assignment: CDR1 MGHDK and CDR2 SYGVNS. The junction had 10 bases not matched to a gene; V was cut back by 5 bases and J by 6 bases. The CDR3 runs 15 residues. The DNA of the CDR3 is TGTGCCAGCAGTCCGTGGGGACAGGGAGGCGCTGAAGCTTTCTTT. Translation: CASSPWGQGGAEAFF.

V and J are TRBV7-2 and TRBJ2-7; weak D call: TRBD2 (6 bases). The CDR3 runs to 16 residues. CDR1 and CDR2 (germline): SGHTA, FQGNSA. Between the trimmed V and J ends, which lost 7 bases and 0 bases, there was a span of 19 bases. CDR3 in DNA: TGTGCCAGCACCAACCCGGGGGTAGGCCGCTCCTACGAGCAGTACTTC. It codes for CASTNPGVGRSYEQYF.